The 7 T cell receptor beta chains reported below all come from one sample, sequenced in a study of T cells after yellow fever vaccination. MiXCR, run by TCRdb on the 5' RACE reads, gives a single entry per CDR3 protein. The table has about 310,000 distinct CDR3 sequences, approximately 3.8% seen once. This material consisted of PBMCs, taken on the day of the yellow fever booster vaccination. These TCRs come from a man aged 18 to 35 who received the YFV17D yellow fever vaccine.

The chain couples TRBV20-1 to TRBJ2-7, with 7 bases aligning to TRBD1. Looked up from germline, CDR1 is DFQATT and CDR2 is SNEGSKA (reference sequence). The CDR3 extends over 13 amino acids. J lost 3 bases, V lost 6 bases, and 8 bases had no gene match. The CDR3 DNA reads as TGCAGTGCGGCCTCCGGGACAGACTACGAGCAGTACGTC. As protein: CSAASGTDYEQYV.

This rearrangement joins TRBV7-2 to TRBJ2-5; D is uncertain. The CDR3 extends over 16 amino acids. Trimming took 1 base from V and 0 from J, leaving 12 bases between them. The germline V gene has CDR1 SGHTA and CDR2 FQGNSA. CDR3 region: CASSLVRQIDQETQYF. CDR3 sequence (DNA): TGTGCCAGCAGCTTAGTGCGTCAGATAGACCAAGAGACCCAGTACTTC.

In this sample, this clonotype turned up a few times. The V call is TRBV4-1, the J call TRBJ1-1, with D maybe TRBD1 (6 bases). CDR3 length equals 13 residues. V was cut by 0 bases and J by 11 bases, with 13 bases left in between. The germline CDR1 and CDR2 sequences are MGHRA and YSYEKL. The CDR3 here is CASSQERQGRAFF. In DNA, the CDR3 is TGCGCCAGCAGCCAAGAGAGGCAGGGGAGGGCTTTCTTT.

Ten or more counts support this clonotype. The chain links TRBV18 to TRBJ2-5; D is unresolved. The CDR3 loop spans 14 amino acids. The V end was cut by 1 base, the J end by 4 bases, with 10 bases between. Germline CDR1 is KGHSH and CDR2 is LQKENI. CDR3 region: CASSPQFFRETQYF. The CDR3 DNA reads TGTGCCAGCTCACCACAGTTTTTCCGAGAGACCCAGTACTTC.

This clonotype was counted ten times or more. The chain couples TRBV5-1 to TRBJ1-6; 8 nucleotides match TRBD1. The CDR3 length is 15 residues. Germline V gene data show CDR1 as SGHRS and CDR2 as YFSETQ. Unmatched junction bases numbered 3, after V lost 4 bases and J lost 3 bases. The CDR3 coding sequence is TGCGCCAGCAGCATAGGGACAGGCTATAATTCACCCCTCCACTTT. Amino acid sequence: CASSIGTGYNSPLHF.

This clonotype was recorded at least ten times. The V and J genes are TRBV7-9 and TRBJ2-5; 8 bases are shared with TRBD2. CDR1 is SEHNR and CDR2 is FQNEAQ in the germline V gene (reference sequence). This CDR3 is 16 amino acids long. V dropped 6 bases and J dropped 1; count of bases not matched to a gene: 10. The DNA for the CDR3 is TGTGCCAGCAGTCCGCCAGGCGGGGGGACCCAAGAGACCCAGTACTTC. This encodes CASSPPGGGTQETQYF.

This clonotype came up a few times. The V gene is TRBV6-4, the J gene TRBJ1-6; D uncertain. Trimming removed 4 bases at V and 18 bases at J, with 10 bases between. Germline V gene data show CDR1 as MRHNA and CDR2 as SNTAGT. The CDR3 is 10 residues long. In DNA form, the CDR3 reads TGTGCCAGCAGTGGGATCAGTCACCACTTT. Translated, it gives CASSGISHHF.